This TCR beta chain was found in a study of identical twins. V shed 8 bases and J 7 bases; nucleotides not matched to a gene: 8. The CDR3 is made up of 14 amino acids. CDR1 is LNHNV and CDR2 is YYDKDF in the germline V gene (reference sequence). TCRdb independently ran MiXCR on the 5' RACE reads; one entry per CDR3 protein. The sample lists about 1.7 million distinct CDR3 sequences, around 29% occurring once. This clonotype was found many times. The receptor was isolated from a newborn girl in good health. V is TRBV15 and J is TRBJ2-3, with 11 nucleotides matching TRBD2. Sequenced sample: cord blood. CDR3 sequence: CATWTTSGVNTQYF. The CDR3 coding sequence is TGTGCCACCTGGACGACTAGCGGGGTAAATACGCAGTATTTT. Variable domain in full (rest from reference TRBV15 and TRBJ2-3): DAMVIQNPRYQVTQFGKPVTLSCSQTLNHNVMYWYQQKSSQAPKLLFHYYDKDFNNEADTPDNFQSRRPNTSFCFLDIRSPGLGDTAMYLCATWTTSGVNTQYFGPGTRLTVL.